This TCR beta chain was sequenced in a study of T cells after yellow fever vaccination (dated by TCRdb to 2018 to 2020). In terms of the full investigation: The SMART-Seq v4 Ultra Low Input RNA kit was used to prepare libraries from fractions with low cell numbers. To track T-cell clones before and after primary and booster YFV17D yellow fever vaccination, bulk TCR alpha and beta repertoires were sequenced longitudinally. Two healthy male donors, one aged 18 to 30 and one aged 30 to 39 years, were included in the cohort. Bulk PBMC replicates and cell subsets were isolated from blood drawn at multiple timepoints before and after both primary and secondary immunization.

Looking up the germline V gene (reference sequence) yields CDR1 DFQATT and CDR2 SNEGSKA. V sheds 7 bases and J sheds 4 bases, leaving 27 bases between their ends. From its cysteine to its phenylalanine, the CDR3 spans 17 amino acids. Only CDR3 DNA remains: 51 bases, in frame from the first base. Overall study results and their limits: The secondary T-cell response was found to be weaker but faster than the primary response, with a peak reached on day 5 rather than on day 15. After the booster, most clones that had expanded after primary vaccination were detected again (about 95% of CD4 and about 88% of CD8), suggesting broad maintenance of memory. Computational filtering was needed because FACS-sorted repertoires could contain abundant contaminating clonotypes from the bulk population. Because only two donors were included in the study, the extent to which the findings can be generalized is limited. A small share of clonotypes occurred in both CD4 and CD8 compartments, likely arising from convergent recombination.

The sequencing machine was an Illumina NovaSeq 6000. TCR cDNA was made using 5'RACE template switching, a step that added a universal primer site and unique molecular identifiers. Priming for cDNA synthesis came from both the TCR alpha and TCR beta constant segments. Library amplification involved two PCR steps, and the second step added sample barcodes and sequencing adapters. Sequencing of libraries was done on Illumina HiSeq 2500 (2x100 bp) or NovaSeq (2x150 bp). In the authors' own workflow: MIGEC was used to demultiplex reads and collapse the reads into UMI consensus sequences, and MiXCR was used for V(D)J alignment. Clonotypes responding to the vaccine were identified with edgeR on replicate PBMC samples, with the criteria of FDR below 0.01 and a log2 fold change above 5 up to day 15. Bulk clonotypes were assigned CD4 or CD8 identity according to which sequenced CD4 or CD8 repertoire held them at higher abundance. Using fastp at Q25 and MiXCR, TCRdb reprocessed the public reads and kept productive beta chains. Rows with one shared CDR3 protein collapse into an entry with the most common genes and DNA. TCRdb, not the authors, supplied the V and J calls. For this sample the table gives roughly 320,000 distinct CDR3 sequences, of which around 10% were detected only once. The top ten clonotypes cover 2.5% to 4% of the sample.

The sample's treatment or condition label is to be understood as: live attenuated yellow fever vaccine strain. PBMCs were isolated from peripheral blood using a standard Ficoll-Paque protocol. CD4 and CD8 T-cell fractions were isolated with Dynabeads CD4 and CD8 positive selection kits. TriZol was used to extract RNA from bulk PBMCs, CD4 and CD8 fractions, and dextramer-positive and dextramer-negative fractions. About this clonotype itself: The antigen it recognizes is unknown. One base away there is no much larger clone; base qualities are not given.

Material: CD4+ T cells sorted from PBMCs, obtained 45 days after the yellow fever booster vaccination. The chain was built from TRBV20-1 and TRBJ2-3; the D gene cannot be named for sure. The sequence was collected from a man younger than 35 who received the YFV17D yellow fever vaccine. The CDR3 amino acid sequence is: CSDPAGCGIPRADTQYF. Here is the DNA: TGCAGTGACCCCGCCGGGTGCGGCATCCCCCGGGCAGATACGCAGTATTTT.